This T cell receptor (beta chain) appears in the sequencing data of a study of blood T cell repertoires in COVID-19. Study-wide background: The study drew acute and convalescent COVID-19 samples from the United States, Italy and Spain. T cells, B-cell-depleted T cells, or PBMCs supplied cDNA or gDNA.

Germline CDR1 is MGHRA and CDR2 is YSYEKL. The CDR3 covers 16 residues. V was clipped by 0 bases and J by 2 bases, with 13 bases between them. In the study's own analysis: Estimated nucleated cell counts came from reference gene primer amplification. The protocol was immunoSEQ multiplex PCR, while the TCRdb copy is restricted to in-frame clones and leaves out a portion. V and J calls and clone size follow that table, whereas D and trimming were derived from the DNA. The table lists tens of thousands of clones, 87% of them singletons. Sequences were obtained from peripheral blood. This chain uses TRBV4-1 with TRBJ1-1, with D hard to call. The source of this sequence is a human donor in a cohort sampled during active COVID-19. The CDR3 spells CASSQDNLRGNTEAFF. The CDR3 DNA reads TGCGCCAGCAGCCAAGATAATTTGCGGGGAAACACTGAAGCTTTCTTT.